Listed here are 6 T cell receptor beta chains from one sample, sequenced in a study of control samples from healthy donors and cancer patients. Using immunoSEQ multiplex PCR, the repertoire was profiled, and TCRdb retains in-frame clones only, with some absent. This sample has around 84,000 clones, with about nine tenths found just once. The specimen was blood. The source of these receptors is a man younger than 45 in good health.

The chain uses TRBV4-1 and TRBJ1-2, with no clear D. The germline CDR1 and CDR2 sequences are MGHRA and YSYEKL. V lost 0 bases and J lost 5, with 4 bases in between. The CDR3 spans 12 residues. CDR3 amino acids: CASSQEGYGYTF. The CDR3 coding sequence is TGCGCCAGCAGCCAAGAAGGATATGGCTACACCTTC.

The chain couples TRBV9 to TRBJ1-6, with D unclear. CDR1 is SGDLS, CDR2 YYNGEE, per germline. V was cut by 2 bases and J by 0 bases, with 9 bases left in between. The CDR3 runs to 16 residues. CDR3 bases: TGTGCCAGCAGCGTTCAGGAGAGCTCCTATAATTCACCCCTCCACTTT. This codes for CASSVQESSYNSPLHF.

The chain links TRBV19 to TRBJ1-1; TRBD1 might be the D (5 bases). Trimming cost V 5 bases and J 6 bases, with 25 bases left between them. Germline CDR1 and CDR2: LNHDA and SQIVND (reference sequence). This CDR3 comprises 17 residues. CDR3 sequence reads: CASSGSRRDDPRSEAFF. The CDR3 DNA reads TGTGCCAGTAGTGGGAGCCGGAGGGACGACCCGAGGTCTGAAGCTTTCTTT.

The rearrangement links TRBV5-1 to TRBJ1-4; 9 bases match TRBD1. The CDR3 consists of 16 residues. The junction had 5 bases not matched to a gene; V was cut back by 0 bases and J by 5 bases. In germline, CDR1 is SGHRS, CDR2 YFSETQ. The DNA for the CDR3 is TGCGCCAGCAGCTTGGGTCCGGGACAGGGAAATGAAAAACTGTTTTTT. Its protein product is CASSLGPGQGNEKLFF.

This rearrangement joins TRBV2 to TRBJ1-1, with D maybe TRBD1 (6 bases). This CDR3 is built from 15 residues. From germline, CDR1 is SNHLY and CDR2 FYNNEI. V lost 5 bases and J 6 bases, leaving 19 bases between the germline ends. The CDR3 loop reads CASSPRGLGDAEAFF. The DNA for the CDR3 is TGTGCCAGCAGTCCTCGGGGGCTCGGGGACGCTGAAGCTTTCTTT.

The rearrangement links TRBV7-9 to TRBJ2-1; 14 bases line up with TRBD2. The germline V gene encodes CDR1 SEHNR and CDR2 FQNEAQ (reference sequence). This CDR3 has 15 amino acids. The V and J ends lost 3 bases and 6 bases, in that order; junction bases with no gene match: 1. The CDR3 loop is CASSLGLAGVNEQFF. The CDR3 DNA reads as TGTGCCAGCAGCTTGGGACTAGCGGGGGTCAATGAGCAGTTCTTC.